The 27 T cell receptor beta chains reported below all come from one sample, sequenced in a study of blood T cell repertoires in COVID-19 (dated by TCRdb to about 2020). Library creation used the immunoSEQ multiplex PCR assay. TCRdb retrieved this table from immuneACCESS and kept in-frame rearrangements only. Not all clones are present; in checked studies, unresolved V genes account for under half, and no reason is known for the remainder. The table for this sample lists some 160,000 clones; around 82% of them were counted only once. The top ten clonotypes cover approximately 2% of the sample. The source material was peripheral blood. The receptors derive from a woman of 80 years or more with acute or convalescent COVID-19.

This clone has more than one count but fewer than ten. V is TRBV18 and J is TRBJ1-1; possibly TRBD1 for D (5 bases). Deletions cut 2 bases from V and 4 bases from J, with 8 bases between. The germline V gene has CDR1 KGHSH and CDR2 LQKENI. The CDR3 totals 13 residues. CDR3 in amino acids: CASSPMGGTEAFF. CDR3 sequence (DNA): TGTGCCAGCTCACCAATGGGGGGCACTGAAGCTTTCTTT. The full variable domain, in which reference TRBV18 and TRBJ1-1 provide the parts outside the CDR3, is NAGVMQNPRHLVRRRGQEARLRCSPMKGHSHVYWYRQLPEEGLKFMVYLQKENIIDESGMPKERFSAEFPKEGPSILRIQQVVRGDSAAYFCASSPMGGTEAFFGQGTRLTVV.

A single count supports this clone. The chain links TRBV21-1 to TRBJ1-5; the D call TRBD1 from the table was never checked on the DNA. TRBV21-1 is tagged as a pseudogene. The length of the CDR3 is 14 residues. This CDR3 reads CASSKLGQNQPQHF. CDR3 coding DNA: TGTGCCAGCAGCAAATTGGGACAGAATCAGCCCCAGCATTTT.

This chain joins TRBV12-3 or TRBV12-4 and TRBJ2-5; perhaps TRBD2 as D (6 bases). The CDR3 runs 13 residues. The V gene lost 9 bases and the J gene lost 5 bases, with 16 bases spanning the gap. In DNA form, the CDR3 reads TGTGCCAGTGCCAAGACGGCGGGGGAGACCCAGTACTTC. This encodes CASAKTAGETQYF.

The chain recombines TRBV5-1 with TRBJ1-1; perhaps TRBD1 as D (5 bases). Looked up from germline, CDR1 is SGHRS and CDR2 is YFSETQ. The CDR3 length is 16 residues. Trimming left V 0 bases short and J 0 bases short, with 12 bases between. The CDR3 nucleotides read TGCGCCAGCAGCTTGGGTGGGGGGACCTTGAACACTGAAGCTTTCTTT. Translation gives CASSLGGGTLNTEAFF.

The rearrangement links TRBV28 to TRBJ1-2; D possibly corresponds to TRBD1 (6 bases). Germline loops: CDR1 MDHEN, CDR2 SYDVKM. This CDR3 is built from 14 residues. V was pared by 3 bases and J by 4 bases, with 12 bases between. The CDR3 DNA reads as TGTGCCAGCAGTTTCTACGACAGGATCTATGGCTACACCTTC. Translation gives CASSFYDRIYGYTF.

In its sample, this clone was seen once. In DNA form, the CDR3 reads TGTGCCAGCAGTCCGACTAGCGGGGGGGCTGGGCGCACAGATACGCAGTATTTT. Translated: CASSPTSGGAGRTDTQYF. The V gene is TRBV2, the J gene TRBJ2-3; 14 bases match TRBD2. This CDR3 region has 18 residues. Germline values: CDR1 SNHLY, CDR2 FYNNEI. V dropped 5 bases and J dropped 1; count of bases not matched to a gene: 8.

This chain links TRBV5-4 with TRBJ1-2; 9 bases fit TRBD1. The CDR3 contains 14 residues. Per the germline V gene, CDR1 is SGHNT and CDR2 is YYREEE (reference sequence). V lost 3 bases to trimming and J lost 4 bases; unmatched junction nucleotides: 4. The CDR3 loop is CASSWGDRVYGYTF. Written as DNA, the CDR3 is TGTGCCAGCAGCTGGGGGGACAGGGTCTATGGCTACACCTTC. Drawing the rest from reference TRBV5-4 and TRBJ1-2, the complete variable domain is ETGVTQSPTHLIKTRGQQVTLRCSSQSGHNTVSWYQQALGQGPQFIFQYYREEENGRGNFPPRFSGLQFPNYSSELNVNALELDDSALYLCASSWGDRVYGYTFGSGTRLTVV.

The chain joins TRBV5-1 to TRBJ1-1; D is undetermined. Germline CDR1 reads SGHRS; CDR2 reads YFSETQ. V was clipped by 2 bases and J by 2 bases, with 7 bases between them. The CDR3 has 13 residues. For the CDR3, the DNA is TGCGCCAGCAGCTTCACTAGTAACACTGAAGCTTTCTTT. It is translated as CASSFTSNTEAFF.

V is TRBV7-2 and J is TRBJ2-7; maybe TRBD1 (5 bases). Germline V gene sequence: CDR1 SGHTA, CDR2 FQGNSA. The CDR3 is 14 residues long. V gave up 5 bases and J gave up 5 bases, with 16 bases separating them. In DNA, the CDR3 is TGTGCCAGCAGCATCAAGGGGATTTCGGACGAGCAGTACTTC. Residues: CASSIKGISDEQYF. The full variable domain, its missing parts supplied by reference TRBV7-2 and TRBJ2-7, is GAGVSQSPSNKVTEKGKDVELRCDPISGHTALYWYRQSLGQGLEFLIYFQGNSAPDKSGLPSDRFSAERTGGSVSTLTIQRTQQEDSAVYLCASSIKGISDEQYFGPGTRLTVT.

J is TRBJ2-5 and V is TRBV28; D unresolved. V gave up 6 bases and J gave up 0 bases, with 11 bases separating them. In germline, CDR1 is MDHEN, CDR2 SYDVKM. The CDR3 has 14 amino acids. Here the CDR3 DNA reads TGTGCCAGCAGGAGGCCCCCTAACCAAGAGACCCAGTACTTC. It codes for CASRRPPNQETQYF.

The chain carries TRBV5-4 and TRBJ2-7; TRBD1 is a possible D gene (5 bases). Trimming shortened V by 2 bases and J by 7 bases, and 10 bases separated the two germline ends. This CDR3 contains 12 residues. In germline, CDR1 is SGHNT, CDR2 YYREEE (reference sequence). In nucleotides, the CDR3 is TGTGCCAGCAGCTTTAGGGGTAGGGAGCAGTACTTC. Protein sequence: CASSFRGREQYF.

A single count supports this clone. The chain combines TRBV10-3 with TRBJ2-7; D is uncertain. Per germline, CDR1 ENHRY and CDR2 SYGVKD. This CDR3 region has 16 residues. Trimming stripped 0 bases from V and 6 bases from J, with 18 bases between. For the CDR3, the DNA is TGTGCCATCAGTGAGTCTTTAGCCCCTAGGTCGAGCGAGCAGTACTTC. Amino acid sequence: CAISESLAPRSSEQYF.

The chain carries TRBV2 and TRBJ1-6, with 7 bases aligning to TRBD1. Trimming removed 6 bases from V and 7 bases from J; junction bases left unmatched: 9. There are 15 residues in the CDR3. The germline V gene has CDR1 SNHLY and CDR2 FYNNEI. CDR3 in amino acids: CASRETGQSNSPLHF. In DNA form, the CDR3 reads TGTGCCAGCAGGGAGACAGGGCAGTCGAATTCACCCCTCCACTTT. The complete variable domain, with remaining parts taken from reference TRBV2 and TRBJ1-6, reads EPEVTQTPSHQVTQMGQEVILRCVPISNHLYFYWYRQILGQKVEFLVSFYNNEISEKSEIFDDQFSVERPDGSNFTLKIRSTKLEDSAMYFCASRETGQSNSPLHFGNGTRLTVT.

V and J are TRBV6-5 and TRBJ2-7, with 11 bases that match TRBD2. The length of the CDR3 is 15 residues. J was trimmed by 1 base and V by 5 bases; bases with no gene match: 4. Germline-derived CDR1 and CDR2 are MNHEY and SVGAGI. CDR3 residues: CASSPGLAASYEQYF. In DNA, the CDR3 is TGTGCCAGCAGTCCGGGACTAGCGGCATCCTACGAGCAGTACTTC.

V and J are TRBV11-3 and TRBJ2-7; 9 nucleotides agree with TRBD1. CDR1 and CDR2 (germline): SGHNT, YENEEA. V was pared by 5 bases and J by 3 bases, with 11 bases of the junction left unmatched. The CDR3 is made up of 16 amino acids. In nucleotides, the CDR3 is TGTGCCAGCAGCCCCGGGACAGGGAAGGGTAACTACGAGCAGTACTTC. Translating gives CASSPGTGKGNYEQYF.

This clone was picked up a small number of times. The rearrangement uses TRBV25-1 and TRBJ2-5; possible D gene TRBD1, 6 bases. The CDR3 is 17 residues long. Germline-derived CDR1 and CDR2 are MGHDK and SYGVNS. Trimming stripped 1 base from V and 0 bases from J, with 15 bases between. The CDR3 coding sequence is TGTGCCAGCAGTGAATCAATTCCGGACAGAGACCAAGAGACCCAGTACTTC. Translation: CASSESIPDRDQETQYF.

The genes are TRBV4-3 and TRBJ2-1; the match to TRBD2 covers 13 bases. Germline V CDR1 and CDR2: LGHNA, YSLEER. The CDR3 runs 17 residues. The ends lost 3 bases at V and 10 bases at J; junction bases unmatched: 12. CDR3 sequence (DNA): TGCGCCAGCAGCCACACACTAGCGGGAGGGCGTGGGCGAGAGCAGTTCTTC. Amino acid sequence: CASSHTLAGGRGREQFF.

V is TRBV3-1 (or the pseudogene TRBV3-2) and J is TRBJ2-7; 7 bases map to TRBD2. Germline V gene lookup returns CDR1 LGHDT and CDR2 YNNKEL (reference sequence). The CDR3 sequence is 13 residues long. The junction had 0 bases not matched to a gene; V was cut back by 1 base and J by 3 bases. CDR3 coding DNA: TGTGCCAGCAGCCAAGTAGCGGGCTACGAGCAGTACTTC. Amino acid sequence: CASSQVAGYEQYF.

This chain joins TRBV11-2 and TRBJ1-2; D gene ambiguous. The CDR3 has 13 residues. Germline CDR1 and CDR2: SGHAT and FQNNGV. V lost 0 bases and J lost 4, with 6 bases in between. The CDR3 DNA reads TGTGCCAGCAGCTTAGATCCAGTCTATGGCTACACCTTC. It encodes CASSLDPVYGYTF.

DNA of the CDR3: TGTGCCAGCAGCTTGCTAGCGGGTTCCATGAATGAGCAGTTCTTC. Translated: CASSLLAGSMNEQFF. The gene calls are TRBV7-9 and TRBJ2-1, with 8 bases matching TRBD2. V lost 3 bases, J lost 7 bases, and 8 bases stayed unmatched. There are 15 residues in the CDR3. Germline-derived CDR1 and CDR2 are SEHNR and FQNEAQ (reference sequence).

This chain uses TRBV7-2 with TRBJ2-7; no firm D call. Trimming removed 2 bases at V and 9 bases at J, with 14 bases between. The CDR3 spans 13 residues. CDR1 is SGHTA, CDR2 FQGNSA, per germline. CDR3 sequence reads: CASSLPPGLGQYF. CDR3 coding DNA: TGTGCCAGCAGCTTACCCCCCGGGTTAGGGCAGTACTTC.

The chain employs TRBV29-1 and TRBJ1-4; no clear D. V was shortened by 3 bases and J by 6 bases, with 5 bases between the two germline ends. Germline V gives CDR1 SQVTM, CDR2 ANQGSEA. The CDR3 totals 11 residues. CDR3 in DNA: TGCAGCGTTGACACAGATGAAAAACTGTTTTTT. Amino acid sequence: CSVDTDEKLFF.

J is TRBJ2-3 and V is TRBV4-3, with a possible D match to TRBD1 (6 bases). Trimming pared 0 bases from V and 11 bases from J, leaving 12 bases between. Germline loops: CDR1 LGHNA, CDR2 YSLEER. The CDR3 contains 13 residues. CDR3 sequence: CASSQEQGMRQYF. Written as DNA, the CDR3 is TGCGCCAGCAGCCAAGAACAGGGAATGAGGCAGTATTTT.

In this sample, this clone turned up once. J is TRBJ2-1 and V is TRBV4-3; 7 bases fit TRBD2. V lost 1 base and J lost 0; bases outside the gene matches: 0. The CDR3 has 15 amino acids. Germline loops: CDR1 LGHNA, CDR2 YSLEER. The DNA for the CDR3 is TGCGCCAGCAGCCAAGGCGGGAGCTCCTACAATGAGCAGTTCTTC. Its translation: CASSQGGSSYNEQFF.

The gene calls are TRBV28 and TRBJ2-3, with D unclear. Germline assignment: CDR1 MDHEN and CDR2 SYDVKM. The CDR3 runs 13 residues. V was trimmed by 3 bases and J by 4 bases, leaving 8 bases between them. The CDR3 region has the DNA TGTGCCAGCAGTTTCCTCTCCCCAGATACGCAGTATTTT. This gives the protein CASSFLSPDTQYF.

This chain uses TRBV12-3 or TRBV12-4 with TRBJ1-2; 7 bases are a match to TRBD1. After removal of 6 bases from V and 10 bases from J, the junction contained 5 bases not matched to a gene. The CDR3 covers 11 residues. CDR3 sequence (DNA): TGTGCCAGCAGCAGGGGGGAAGACTACACCTTC. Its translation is CASSRGEDYTF.

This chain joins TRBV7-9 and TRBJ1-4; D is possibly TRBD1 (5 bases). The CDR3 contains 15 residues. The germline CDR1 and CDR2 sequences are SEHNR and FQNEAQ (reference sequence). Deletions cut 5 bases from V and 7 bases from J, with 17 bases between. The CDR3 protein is CASSQLQALGEKLFF. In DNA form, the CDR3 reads TGTGCCAGCAGCCAATTACAGGCCCTTGGTGAAAAACTGTTTTTT.